A single sample gave rise to the 10 T cell receptor beta chains below, sequenced in a study of radiotherapy plus CTLA-4 blockade in lung cancer. Profiling relied on immunoSEQ multiplex PCR, and the TCRdb table lists in-frame clones only, not all of them. The sample carries roughly 130,000 clones, approximately 90% recorded once. The sample consisted of peripheral blood, taken from a patient treated with radiotherapy plus ipilimumab. Receptors originate from a human donor with non-small cell lung cancer that progressed on radiotherapy plus ipilimumab.

The chain is built from TRBV9 and TRBJ1-3, with D tentatively TRBD1 (6 bases). The CDR3 is 18 amino acids. CDR1 and CDR2 from the germline V gene are SGDLS and YYNGEE. V shed 4 bases and J shed 3 bases, with 23 bases lying between them. CDR3 nucleotides: TGTGCCAGCAGCCCCAAGGACAGTATTTGGGTTTTTGGAAACACCATATATTTT. Encoded protein: CASSPKDSIWVFGNTIYF.

CDR3 amino acids: CSVSGRDGANVLTF. Written as DNA, the CDR3 is TGCAGCGTTAGCGGCAGGGATGGGGCCAACGTCCTGACTTTC. This rearrangement joins TRBV29-1 to TRBJ2-6; D may correspond to TRBD1 or TRBD2 (5 bases each). Trimming took off 5 bases at V and 3 bases at J, with 11 bases between the two ends. The CDR3 runs to 14 residues. Per germline, CDR1 SQVTM and CDR2 ANQGSEA.

The chain couples TRBV19 to TRBJ1-1; D might be TRBD1 (6 bases). Trimming took 5 bases from V and 5 from J, leaving 12 bases between them. Per germline, CDR1 LNHDA and CDR2 SQIVND (reference sequence). The length of the CDR3 is 13 residues. The CDR3 DNA follows: TGTGCCAGTAGTCTTCAAAGGGGGACTGAAGCTTTCTTT. It translates to CASSLQRGTEAFF.

This chain connects TRBV11-2 to TRBJ1-1; D possibly corresponds to TRBD1 (6 bases). The V end was cut by 4 bases, the J end by 1 base, with 7 bases between. Germline V CDR1 and CDR2: SGHAT, FQNNGV. There are 13 residues in the CDR3. CDR3 nucleotides: TGTGCCAGCAGCTCACAGGGGAACACTGAAGCTTTCTTT. Translation gives CASSSQGNTEAFF.

DNA of the CDR3: TGTGCCAGCAGGCCCAATCGCCCCCCGGGGTATGGCTACACCTTC. It yields the protein CASRPNRPPGYGYTF. The chain is built from TRBV27 and TRBJ1-2; D is uncertain. CDR3 length: 15 amino acids. Germline-derived CDR1 and CDR2 are MNHEY and SMNVEV (reference sequence). V lost 6 bases and J 5 bases, leaving 19 bases between the germline ends.

The genes are TRBV6-6 and TRBJ2-5; D possibly corresponds to TRBD1 (6 bases). The CDR3 has 16 residues. Germline-derived CDR1 and CDR2 are MNHNY and SVGAGI (reference sequence). Trimming pared 2 bases from V and 2 bases from J, leaving 15 bases between. The CDR3 loop is CASSYDGQLPQETQYF. The CDR3 DNA follows: TGTGCCAGCAGTTACGACGGACAGTTACCTCAAGAGACCCAGTACTTC.

This clone has only one observation. The V and J genes are TRBV18 and TRBJ1-3; tentative D call: TRBD1 (6 bases). V was trimmed by 1 base and J by 3 bases, leaving 13 bases between them. The CDR3 runs 16 residues. CDR1 is KGHSH, CDR2 LQKENI, per germline. The CDR3 nucleotides read TGTGCCAGCTCACCACAGCGGGGGCGCGGTGGAAACACCATATATTTT. Amino acid sequence: CASSPQRGRGGNTIYF.

The chain combines TRBV9 with TRBJ2-3; 7 nucleotides line up with TRBD1. Germline trimming cut 2 bases from V and 0 bases from J; bases unmatched to any gene: 9. Germline-derived CDR1 and CDR2 are SGDLS and YYNGEE. The CDR3 is made up of 17 amino acids. CDR3 in amino acids: CASSVGPGTASTDTQYF. The CDR3, as DNA: TGTGCCAGCAGCGTTGGTCCCGGGACAGCGAGCACAGATACGCAGTATTTT.

Only one count was recorded for this clone. This rearrangement joins TRBV2 to TRBJ2-2; 14 bases agree with TRBD2. The CDR3 is 17 amino acids. With 6 bases clipped from V and 4 bases from J, the junction kept 7 bases outside the gene matches. CDR1 is SNHLY, CDR2 FYNNEI, per germline. The CDR3 coding sequence is TGTGCCAGCAGGGAACCCGGACTAGCGGGAGGCACCGGGGAGCTGTTTTTT. Encoded protein: CASREPGLAGGTGELFF. Based on the CDR3 plus reference TRBV2 and TRBJ2-2, the full variable domain is EPEVTQTPSHQVTQMGQEVILRCVPISNHLYFYWYRQILGQKVEFLVSFYNNEISEKSEIFDDQFSVERPDGSNFTLKIRSTKLEDSAMYFCASREPGLAGGTGELFFGEGSRLTVL.

In its sample, this clone was seen a few times. The gene calls are TRBV19 and TRBJ1-3; 7 nucleotides align to TRBD1. V shed 7 bases, J shed 9 bases, and the junction held 12 bases outside the gene matches. The V gene's germline CDR1 is LNHDA and CDR2 SQIVND (reference sequence). The CDR3 is made up of 14 amino acids. In nucleotides, the CDR3 is TGTGCCAGTAAAGGGCAAACAGGGGTCGGCACCATATATTTT. It yields the protein CASKGQTGVGTIYF.